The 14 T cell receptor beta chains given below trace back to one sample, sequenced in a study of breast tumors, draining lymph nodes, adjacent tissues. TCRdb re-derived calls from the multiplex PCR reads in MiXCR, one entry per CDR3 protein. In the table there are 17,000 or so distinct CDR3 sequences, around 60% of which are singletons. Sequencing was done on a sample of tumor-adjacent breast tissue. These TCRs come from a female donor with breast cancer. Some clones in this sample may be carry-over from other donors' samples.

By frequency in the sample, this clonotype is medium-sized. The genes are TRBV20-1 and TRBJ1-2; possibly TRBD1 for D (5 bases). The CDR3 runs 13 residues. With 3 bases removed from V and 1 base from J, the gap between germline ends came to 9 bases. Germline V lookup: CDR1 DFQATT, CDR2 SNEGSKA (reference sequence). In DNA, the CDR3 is TGCAGTGCTAGGACTGGGGGTAACTATGGCTACACCTTC. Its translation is CSARTGGNYGYTF.

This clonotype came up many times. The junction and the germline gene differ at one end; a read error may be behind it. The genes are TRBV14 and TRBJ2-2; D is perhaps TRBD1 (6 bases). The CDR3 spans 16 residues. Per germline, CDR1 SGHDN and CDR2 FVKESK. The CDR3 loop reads CAGSQRITGFGGELFF. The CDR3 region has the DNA TGTGCCGGCAGCCAACGAATAACAGGGTTCGGCGGGGAGCTGTTTTTT.

The CDR3 sequence is CASSSAGEGGELFF. CDR3 nucleotides: TGTGCCAGCAGTTCTGCGGGGGAGGGCGGGGAGCTGTTTTTT. This chain connects TRBV28 to TRBJ2-2; 7 positions agree with TRBD2. CDR1 is MDHEN and CDR2 is SYDVKM in the germline V gene. The CDR3 is 14 amino acids. The junction had 6 bases not matched to a gene; V was cut back by 4 bases and J by 7 bases.

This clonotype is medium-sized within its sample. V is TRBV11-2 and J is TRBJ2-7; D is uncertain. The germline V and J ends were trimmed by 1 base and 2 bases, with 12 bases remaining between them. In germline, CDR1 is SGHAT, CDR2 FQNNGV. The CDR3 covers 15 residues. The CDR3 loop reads CASSLGGGFTYEQYV. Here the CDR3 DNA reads TGTGCCAGCAGCTTAGGAGGTGGGTTCACCTACGAGCAGTACGTC.

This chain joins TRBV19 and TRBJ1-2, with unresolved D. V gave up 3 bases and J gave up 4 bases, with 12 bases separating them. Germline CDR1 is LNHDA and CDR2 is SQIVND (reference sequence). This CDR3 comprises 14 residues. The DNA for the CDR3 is TGTGCCAGTAGTATTGTTGGCCAAGTCTATGGCTACACCTTC. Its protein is CASSIVGQVYGYTF.

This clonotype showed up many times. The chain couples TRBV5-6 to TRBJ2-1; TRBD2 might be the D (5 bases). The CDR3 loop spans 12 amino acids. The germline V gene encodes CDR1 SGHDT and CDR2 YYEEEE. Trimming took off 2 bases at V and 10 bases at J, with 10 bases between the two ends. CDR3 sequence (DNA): TGTGCCAGCAGCTTCCAGCGGCGGGAGCAGTTCTTC. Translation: CASSFQRREQFF.

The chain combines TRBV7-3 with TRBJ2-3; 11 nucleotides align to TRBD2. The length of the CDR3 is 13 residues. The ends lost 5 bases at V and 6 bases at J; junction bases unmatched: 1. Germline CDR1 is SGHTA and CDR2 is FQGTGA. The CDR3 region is CASSRTSGDTQYF. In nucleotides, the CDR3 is TGTGCCAGCAGCCGGACTAGCGGGGATACGCAGTATTTT.

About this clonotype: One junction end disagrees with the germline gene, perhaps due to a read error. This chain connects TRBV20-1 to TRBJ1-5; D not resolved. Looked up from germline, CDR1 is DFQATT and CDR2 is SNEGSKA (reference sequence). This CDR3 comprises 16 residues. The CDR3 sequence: CSARDSGVRSSQPQHF. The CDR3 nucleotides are TGCAGTGCTAGAGACTCTGGGGTCCGAAGCAGTCAGCCCCAGCATTTT.

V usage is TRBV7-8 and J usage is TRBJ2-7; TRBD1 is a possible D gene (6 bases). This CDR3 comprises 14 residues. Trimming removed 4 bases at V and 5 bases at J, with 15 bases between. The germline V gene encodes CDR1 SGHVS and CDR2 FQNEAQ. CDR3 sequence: CASSSQLSGDEQYF. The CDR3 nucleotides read TGTGCCAGCAGCTCTCAACTCTCAGGGGACGAGCAGTACTTC.

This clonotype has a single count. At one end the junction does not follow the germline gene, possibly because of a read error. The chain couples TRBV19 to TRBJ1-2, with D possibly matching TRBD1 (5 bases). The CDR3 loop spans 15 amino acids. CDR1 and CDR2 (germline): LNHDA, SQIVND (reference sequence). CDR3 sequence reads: CASTIGGTGGYGYTF. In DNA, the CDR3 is TGTGCCAGTACTATAGGAGGGACCGGTGGCTATGGCTACACCTTC.

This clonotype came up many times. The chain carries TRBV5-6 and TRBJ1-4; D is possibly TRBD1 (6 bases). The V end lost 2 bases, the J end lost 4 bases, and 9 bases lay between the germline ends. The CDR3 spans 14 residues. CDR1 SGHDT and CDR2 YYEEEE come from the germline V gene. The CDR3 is CASSLDRLNEKLFF. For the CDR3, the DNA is TGTGCCAGCAGCTTAGACAGGCTTAATGAAAAACTGTTTTTT.

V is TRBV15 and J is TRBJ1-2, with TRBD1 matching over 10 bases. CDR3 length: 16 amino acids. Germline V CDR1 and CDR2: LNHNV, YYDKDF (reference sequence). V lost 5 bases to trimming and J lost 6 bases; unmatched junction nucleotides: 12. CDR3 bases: TGTGCCACCAGCGCACATGACAGGGGGCGCTGGGATGGCTACACCTTC. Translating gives CATSAHDRGRWDGYTF.

The CDR3 here is CASSEGGTGSETQYF. DNA for the CDR3: TGTGCCAGCAGTGAAGGTGGGACAGGGTCTGAGACCCAGTACTTC. This chain joins TRBV6-1 and TRBJ2-5, with 9 nucleotides matching TRBD1. In germline, CDR1 is MNHNS, CDR2 SASEGT. The CDR3 runs 15 residues. V shed 1 base and J 5 bases; nucleotides not matched to a gene: 5.

CDR3 region: CASSSLAGWSSYNEQFF. In DNA, the CDR3 is TGTGCCAGCAGCTCACTAGCAGGGTGGAGCTCCTACAATGAGCAGTTCTTC. The chain links TRBV2 to TRBJ2-1; D may be TRBD2 (6 bases). This CDR3 is built from 17 residues. Germline V gene sequence: CDR1 SNHLY, CDR2 FYNNEI. V lost 6 bases, J lost 0 bases, and 18 bases lay in between.